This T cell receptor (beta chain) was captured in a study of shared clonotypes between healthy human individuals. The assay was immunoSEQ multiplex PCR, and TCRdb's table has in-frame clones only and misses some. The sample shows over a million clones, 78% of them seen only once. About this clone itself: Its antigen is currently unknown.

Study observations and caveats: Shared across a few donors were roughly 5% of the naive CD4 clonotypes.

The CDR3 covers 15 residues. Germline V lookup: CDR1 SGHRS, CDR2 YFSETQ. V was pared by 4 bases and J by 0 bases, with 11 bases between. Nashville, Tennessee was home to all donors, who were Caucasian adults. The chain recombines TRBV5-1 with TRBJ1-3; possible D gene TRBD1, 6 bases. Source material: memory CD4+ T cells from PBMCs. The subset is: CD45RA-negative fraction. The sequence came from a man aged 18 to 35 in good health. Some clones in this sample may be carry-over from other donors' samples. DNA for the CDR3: TGCGCCAGCAGCACCGGGACAAACTCTGGAAACACCATATATTTT. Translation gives CASSTGTNSGNTIYF.